The source of this T cell receptor (beta chain) is a study of spatial heterogeneity in lung cancer. Study-level information: Alpha-chain sequences were consistently detected less often than beta-chain sequences. Raw reads showed each unique TCR and UMI combination turning up more than ten times on average.

Via MiXCR, TCRdb re-called the 5' RACE reads, giving one row per CDR3 protein. The sample records 90,000 to 95,000 distinct CDR3 sequences, more than 10% being singletons. Time point denoted: sample taken at primary tumor resection. Whole RNA was taken from tumor, nontumor lung or frozen PBMC; it was then sequenced unsorted. In germline, CDR1 is SGHVS, CDR2 FQNEAQ. CDR3 size: 15 residues. The V end lost 7 bases, the J end lost 6 bases, and 20 bases lay between the germline ends. The study's findings and limits: The appearance of ubiquitous expanded tumor TCRs in blood was greater at resection than follow-up.

In the case of this clonotype: The antigen is not known.

This specimen consisted of PBMCs, obtained at surgery. This TCR was sampled from a male donor with early-stage non-small cell lung cancer. V and J are TRBV7-8 and TRBJ2-3; D is unresolved. The CDR3 DNA follows: TGTGCCAGCATTTCCCGGTTGAAGGGCAGGGATACGCAGTATTTT. It codes for CASISRLKGRDTQYF.